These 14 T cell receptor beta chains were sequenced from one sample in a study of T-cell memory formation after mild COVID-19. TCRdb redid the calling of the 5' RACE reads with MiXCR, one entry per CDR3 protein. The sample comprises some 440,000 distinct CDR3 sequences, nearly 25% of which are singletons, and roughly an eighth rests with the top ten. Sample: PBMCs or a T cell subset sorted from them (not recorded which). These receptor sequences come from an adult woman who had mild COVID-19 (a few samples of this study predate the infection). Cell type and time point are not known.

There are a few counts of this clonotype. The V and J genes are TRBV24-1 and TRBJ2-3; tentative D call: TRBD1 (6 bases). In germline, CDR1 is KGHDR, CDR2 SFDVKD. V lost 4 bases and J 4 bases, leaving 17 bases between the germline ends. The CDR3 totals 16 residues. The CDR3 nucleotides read TGTGCCACCAGTGACCGTAGACAGGTTGCGGCAGATACGCAGTATTTT. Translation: CATSDRRQVAADTQYF.

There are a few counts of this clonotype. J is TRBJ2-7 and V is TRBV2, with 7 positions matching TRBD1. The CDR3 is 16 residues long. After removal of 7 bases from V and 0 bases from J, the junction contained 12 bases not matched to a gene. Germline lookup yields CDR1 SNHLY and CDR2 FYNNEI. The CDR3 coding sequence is TGTGCCAGCATCTTGAGACAGGGCCGGAGCTCCTACGAGCAGTACTTC. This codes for CASILRQGRSSYEQYF.

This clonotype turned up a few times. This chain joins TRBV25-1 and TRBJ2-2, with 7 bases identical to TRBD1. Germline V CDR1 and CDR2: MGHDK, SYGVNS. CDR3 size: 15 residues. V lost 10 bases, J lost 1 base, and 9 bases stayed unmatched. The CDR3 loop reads CATLGTEVNTGELFF. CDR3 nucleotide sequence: TGTGCCACTCTGGGGACAGAAGTGAACACCGGGGAGCTGTTTTTT. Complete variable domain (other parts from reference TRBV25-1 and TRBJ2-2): EADIYQTPRYLVIGTGKKITLECSQTMGHDKMYWYQQDPGMELHLIHYSYGVNSTEKGDLSSESTVSRIRTEHFPLTLESARPSHTSQYLCATLGTEVNTGELFFGEGSRLTVL.

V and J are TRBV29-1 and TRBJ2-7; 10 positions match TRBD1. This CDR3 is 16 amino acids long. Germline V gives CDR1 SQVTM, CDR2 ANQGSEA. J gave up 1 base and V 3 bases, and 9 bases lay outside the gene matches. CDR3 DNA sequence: TGCAGCGTTGAGGGAGACCGGGACAGGGGTTCCTACGAGCAGTACTTC. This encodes CSVEGDRDRGSYEQYF.

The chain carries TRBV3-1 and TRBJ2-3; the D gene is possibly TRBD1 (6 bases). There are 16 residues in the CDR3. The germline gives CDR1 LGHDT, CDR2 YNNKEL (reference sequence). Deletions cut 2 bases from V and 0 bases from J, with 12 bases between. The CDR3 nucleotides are TGTGCCAGCAGCCAACTCGGGACACCTAGCACAGATACGCAGTATTTT. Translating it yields CASSQLGTPSTDTQYF.

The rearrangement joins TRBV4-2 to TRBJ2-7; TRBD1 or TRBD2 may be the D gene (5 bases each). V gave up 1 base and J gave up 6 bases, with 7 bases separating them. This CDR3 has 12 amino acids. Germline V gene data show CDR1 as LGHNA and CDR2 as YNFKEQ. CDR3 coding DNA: TGTGCCAGCAGCCAAGGAGGGGTCGAGCAGTACTTC. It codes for CASSQGGVEQYF.

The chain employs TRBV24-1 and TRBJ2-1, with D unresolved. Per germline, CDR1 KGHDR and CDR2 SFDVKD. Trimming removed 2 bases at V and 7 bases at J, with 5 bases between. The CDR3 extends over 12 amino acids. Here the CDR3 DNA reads TGTGCCACCAGTGATTATCGGAATGAGCAGTTCTTC. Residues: CATSDYRNEQFF.

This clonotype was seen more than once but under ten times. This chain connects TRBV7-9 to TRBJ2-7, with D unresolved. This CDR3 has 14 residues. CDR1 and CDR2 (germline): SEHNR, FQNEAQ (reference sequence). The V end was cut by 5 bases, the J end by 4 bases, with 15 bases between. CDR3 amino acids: CASSRVVSPYEQYF. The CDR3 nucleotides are TGTGCCAGCAGCCGAGTAGTTTCGCCGTACGAGCAGTACTTC.

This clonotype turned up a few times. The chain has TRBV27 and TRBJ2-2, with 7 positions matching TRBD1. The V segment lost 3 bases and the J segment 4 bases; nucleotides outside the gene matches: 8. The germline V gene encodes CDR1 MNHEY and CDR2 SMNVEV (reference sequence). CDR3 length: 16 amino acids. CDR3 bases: TGTGCCAGCAGTTTCGATGACAGGGCGAGCACCGGGGAGCTGTTTTTT. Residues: CASSFDDRASTGELFF.

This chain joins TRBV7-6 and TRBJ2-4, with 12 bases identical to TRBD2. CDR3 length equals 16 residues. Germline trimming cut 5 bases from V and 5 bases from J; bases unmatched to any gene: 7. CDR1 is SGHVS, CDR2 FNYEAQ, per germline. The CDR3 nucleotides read TGTGCCAGCAGCGCTCTAGCGGGAGGGCGGCAAAACATTCAGTACTTC. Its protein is CASSALAGGRQNIQYF.

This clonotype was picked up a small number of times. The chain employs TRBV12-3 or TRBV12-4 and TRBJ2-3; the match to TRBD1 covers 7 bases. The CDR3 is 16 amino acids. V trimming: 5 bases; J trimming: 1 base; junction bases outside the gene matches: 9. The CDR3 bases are TGTGCCAGCAGTCCCAGGACAGGTCCAGGCACAGATACGCAGTATTTT. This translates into CASSPRTGPGTDTQYF.

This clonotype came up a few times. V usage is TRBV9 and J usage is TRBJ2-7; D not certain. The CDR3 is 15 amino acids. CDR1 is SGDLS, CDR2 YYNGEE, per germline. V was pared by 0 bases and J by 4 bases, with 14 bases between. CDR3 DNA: TGTGCCAGCAGCGTAGGAGGATTCGGTAGTTACGAGCAGTACTTC. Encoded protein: CASSVGGFGSYEQYF.

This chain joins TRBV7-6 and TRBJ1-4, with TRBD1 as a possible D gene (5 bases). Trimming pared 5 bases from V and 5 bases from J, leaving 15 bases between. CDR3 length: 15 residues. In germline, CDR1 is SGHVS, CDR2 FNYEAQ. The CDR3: CASSPRQSHNEKLFF. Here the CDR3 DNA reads TGTGCCAGCAGCCCGCGACAGAGCCACAATGAAAAACTGTTTTTT.

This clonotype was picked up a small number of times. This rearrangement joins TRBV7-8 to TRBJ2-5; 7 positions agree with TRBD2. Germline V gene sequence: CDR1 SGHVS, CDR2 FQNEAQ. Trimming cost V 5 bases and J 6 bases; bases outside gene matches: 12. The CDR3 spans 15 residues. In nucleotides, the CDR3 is TGTGCCAGCAGCCCCCACTGGGACTACGAAAAGACCCAGTACTTC. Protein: CASSPHWDYEKTQYF.